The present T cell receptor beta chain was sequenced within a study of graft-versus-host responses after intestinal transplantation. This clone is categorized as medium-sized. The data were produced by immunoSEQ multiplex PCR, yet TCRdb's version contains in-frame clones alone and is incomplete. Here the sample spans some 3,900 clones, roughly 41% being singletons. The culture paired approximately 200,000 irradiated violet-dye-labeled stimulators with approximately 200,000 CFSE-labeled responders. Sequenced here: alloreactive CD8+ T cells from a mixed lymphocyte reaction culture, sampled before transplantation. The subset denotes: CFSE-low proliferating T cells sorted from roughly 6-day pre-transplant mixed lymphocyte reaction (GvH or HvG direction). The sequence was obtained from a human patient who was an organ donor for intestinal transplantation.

This CDR3 reads CASSQDISGLSTDTQYF. In DNA form, the CDR3 reads TGCGCCAGCAGCCAAGATATTTCGGGACTTAGCACAGATACGCAGTATTTT. The rearrangement uses TRBV4-1 and TRBJ2-3; maybe TRBD2 (6 bases). The CDR3 extends over 17 amino acids. Deletions cut 0 bases from V and 0 bases from J, with 13 bases between. The germline V gene encodes CDR1 MGHRA and CDR2 YSYEKL.